What follows are 7 T cell receptor beta chains derived from one specimen sequenced in a study of T-cell reconstitution after alpha-beta-depleted transplantation in children. The library targeted TCRbeta and was prepared with unique molecular identifiers. A single record per CDR3 protein comes from TCRdb applying MiXCR to the PCR reads. The sample shows some 310,000 distinct CDR3 sequences, over 20% of them seen only once. The material was PBMCs, mostly from graft donor cells, obtained 180 days after TCRalphabeta/CD19-depleted stem cell transplant. The receptors derive from a male patient younger than 18 who had a stem cell transplant for acute lymphoblastic leukemia, so the T cells may come from the graft donor.

The chain couples TRBV5-1 to TRBJ2-6, with D unclear. The V gene lost 0 bases and the J gene lost 0 bases, with 10 bases spanning the gap. The length of the CDR3 is 17 residues. Germline V gene sequence: CDR1 SGHRS, CDR2 YFSETQ. The CDR3 sequence is CASSLGLGRSGANVLTF. DNA of the CDR3: TGCGCCAGCAGCTTGGGGCTAGGCCGCTCTGGGGCCAACGTCCTGACTTTC.

The CDR3 protein is CASSPPWGRGASYEQYF. CDR3 nucleotides: TGCGCCAGCAGCCCGCCCTGGGGCAGGGGGGCTTCCTACGAGCAGTACTTC. V gene TRBV5-1 combines with J gene TRBJ2-7; D possibly corresponds to TRBD1 (7 bases). The V end lost 4 bases, the J end lost 1 base, and 21 bases lay between the germline ends. The CDR3 covers 17 residues. Germline assignment: CDR1 SGHRS and CDR2 YFSETQ.

The J gene is TRBJ2-7, the V gene TRBV5-1; no reliable D call. CDR3 length: 15 residues. Trimming removed 5 bases from V and 4 bases from J, with 19 bases in between. Germline lookup yields CDR1 SGHRS and CDR2 YFSETQ. The DNA of the CDR3 is TGCGCCAGCAGGGTCACTATTCGCGGACGGTACGAGCAGTACTTC. This encodes CASRVTIRGRYEQYF.

This clonotype has just a few counts. This chain links TRBV4-2 with TRBJ2-1; no reliable D call. The CDR3 is 12 amino acids. V was clipped by 4 bases and J by 10 bases, with 11 bases between them. Per the germline V gene, CDR1 is LGHNA and CDR2 is YNFKEQ. DNA for the CDR3: TGTGCCAGCAGCCCTGACCGAAGGGAGCAGTTCTTC. Translation: CASSPDRREQFF.

The J gene is TRBJ2-5, the V gene TRBV6-6; D might be TRBD2 (5 bases). Trimming took 5 bases from V and 5 from J, leaving 12 bases between them. The V gene's germline CDR1 is MNHNY and CDR2 SVGAGI (reference sequence). The CDR3 contains 13 residues. CDR3 coding DNA: TGTGCCAGCAGTACCGCGGGTCGGGAGACCCAGTACTTC. This sequence encodes CASSTAGRETQYF.

The chain carries TRBV18 and TRBJ1-1; 10 bases agree with TRBD1. J lost 4 bases, V lost 4 bases, and 6 bases had no gene match. CDR1 KGHSH and CDR2 LQKENI come from the germline V gene. This CDR3 is built from 15 residues. The CDR3 region has the DNA TGTGCCAGCTCACTCACCGGGACAGGGGTCACTGAAGCTTTCTTT. Translated, it gives CASSLTGTGVTEAFF.

V and J are TRBV20-1 and TRBJ2-2; 9 bases fit TRBD2. This CDR3 is 16 amino acids long. The germline gives CDR1 DFQATT, CDR2 SNEGSKA (reference sequence). V shed 3 bases, J shed 3 bases, and the junction held 8 bases outside the gene matches. CDR3 coding DNA: TGCAGTGCTAGTCATAGCGGGAGTCGGGACACCGGGGAGCTGTTTTTT. It encodes CSASHSGSRDTGELFF.